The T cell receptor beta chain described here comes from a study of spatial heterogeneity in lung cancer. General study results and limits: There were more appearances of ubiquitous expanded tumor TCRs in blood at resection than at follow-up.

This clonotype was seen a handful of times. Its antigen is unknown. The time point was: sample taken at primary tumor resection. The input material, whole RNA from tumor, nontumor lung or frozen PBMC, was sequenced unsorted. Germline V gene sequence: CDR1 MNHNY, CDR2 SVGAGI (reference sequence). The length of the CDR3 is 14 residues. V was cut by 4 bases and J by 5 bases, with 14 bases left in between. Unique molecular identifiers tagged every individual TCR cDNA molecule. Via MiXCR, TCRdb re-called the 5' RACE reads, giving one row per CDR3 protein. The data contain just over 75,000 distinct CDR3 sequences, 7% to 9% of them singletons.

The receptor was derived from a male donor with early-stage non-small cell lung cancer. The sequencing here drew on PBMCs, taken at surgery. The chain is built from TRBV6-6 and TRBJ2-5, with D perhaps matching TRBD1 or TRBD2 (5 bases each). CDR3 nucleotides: TGTGCCAGCAGTTTCGGGACGCCTGGGGAGACCCAGTACTTC. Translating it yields CASSFGTPGETQYF.